The 18 T cell receptor beta chains below come from one sample, sequenced in a study of CD8+ T cells in alopecia areata. Sequencing used cDNA as its template, made by extracting RNA and reverse transcribing it. Here immunoSEQ multiplex PCR was the method, and the copy in TCRdb shows in-frame clones only, minus some. Of roughly 250,000 clones in the sample, roughly two thirds were seen once. The sequenced sample was CD4+ T cells sorted from blood, obtained at week 0. These receptors were taken from a human donor with alopecia areata.

The rearrangement uses TRBV29-1 and TRBJ1-1; a possible D gene is TRBD1 (5 bases). The germline gives CDR1 SQVTM, CDR2 ANQGSEA. This CDR3 spans 13 amino acids. Trimming pared 6 bases from V and 5 bases from J, leaving 16 bases between. In DNA form, the CDR3 reads TGCAGCGTCAAAACCATCCAGGGAACTGAAGCTTTCTTT. Translated: CSVKTIQGTEAFF.

V usage is TRBV30 and J usage is TRBJ2-5; D is possibly TRBD1 or TRBD2 (5 bases each). The CDR3 has 13 residues. Germline assignment: CDR1 GTSNPN and CDR2 SVGIG (reference sequence). Trimming removed 6 bases at V and 6 bases at J, with 17 bases between. The CDR3 DNA follows: TGTGCCTGTATACTAGGGGTTGAAAAGACCCAGTACTTC. This codes for CACILGVEKTQYF.

The chain carries TRBV2 and TRBJ1-6; D is ambiguous. Germline CDR1 SNHLY, CDR2 FYNNEI. The CDR3 runs to 16 residues. The V and J ends lost 6 bases and 0 bases respectively, with 12 bases between them. CDR3 sequence: CASSARRSSYNSPLHF. Here the CDR3 DNA reads TGTGCCAGCAGCGCCAGACGGAGCTCCTATAATTCACCCCTCCACTTT.

The chain carries TRBV30 and TRBJ2-3; a weak D match, TRBD2 (6 bases). The CDR3 is made up of 13 amino acids. Trimming removed 3 bases from V and 8 bases from J, with 15 bases in between. Germline V gene lookup returns CDR1 GTSNPN and CDR2 SVGIG (reference sequence). In DNA form, the CDR3 reads TGTGCCTGGAGGAGTAGGGCGCGGGGTACGCAGTATTTT. It specifies CAWRSRARGTQYF.

This chain uses TRBV30 with TRBJ1-5; no clear D. The germline CDR1 and CDR2 sequences are GTSNPN and SVGIG (reference sequence). Trimming took off 0 bases at V and 6 bases at J, with 6 bases between the two ends. The CDR3 loop spans 12 amino acids. The CDR3 reads CAWSVFSQPQHF. For the CDR3, the DNA is TGTGCCTGGAGTGTATTTTCTCAGCCCCAGCATTTT. The variable domain in full, with the rest retrieved from reference TRBV30 and TRBJ1-5, is SQTIHQWPATLVQPVGSPLSLECTVEGTSNPNLYWYRQAAGRGLQLLFYSVGIGQISSEVPQNLSASRPQDRQFILSSKKLLLSDSGFYLCAWSVFSQPQHFGDGTRLSIL.

The chain joins TRBV19 to TRBJ2-3; D perhaps matches TRBD1 (6 bases). V was clipped by 5 bases and J by 5 bases, with 14 bases between them. The CDR3 has 14 amino acids. Germline lookup yields CDR1 LNHDA and CDR2 SQIVND (reference sequence). CDR3 region: CASSRQAAGDTQYF. DNA for the CDR3: TGTGCCAGTAGTCGACAGGCCGCGGGAGATACGCAGTATTTT. Combining the CDR3 with reference TRBV19 and TRBJ2-3 gives the whole variable domain DGGITQSPKYLFRKEGQNVTLSCEQNLNHDAMYWYRQDPGQGLRLIYYSQIVNDFQKGDIAEGYSVSREKKESFPLTVTSAQKNPTAFYLCASSRQAAGDTQYFGPGTRLTVL.

This chain joins TRBV29-1 and TRBJ1-1; 7 nucleotides align to TRBD1. Looked up from germline, CDR1 is SQVTM and CDR2 is ANQGSEA. Losses at the gene ends were 6 bases for V and 1 base for J; bases not matched to a gene: 5. The CDR3 runs 13 residues. The CDR3 loop reads CSVSGGPNTEAFF. The CDR3 DNA is TGCAGCGTATCAGGGGGTCCGAACACTGAAGCTTTCTTT. Full variable domain (missing parts from reference TRBV29-1 and TRBJ1-1): SAVISQKPSRDICQRGTSLTIQCQVDSQVTMMFWYRQQPGQSLTLIATANQGSEATYESGFVIDKFPISRPNLTFSTLTVSNMSPEDSSIYLCSVSGGPNTEAFFGQGTRLTVV.

The genes are TRBV19 and TRBJ1-2, with unresolved D. The CDR3 runs 12 residues. The V end was cut by 6 bases, the J end by 0 bases, with 5 bases between. In germline, CDR1 is LNHDA, CDR2 SQIVND (reference sequence). This chain's CDR3 is CASRSTNYGYTF. In nucleotides, the CDR3 is TGTGCCAGTAGATCGACTAACTATGGCTACACCTTC.

The gene calls are TRBV19 and TRBJ2-5, with 9 positions matching TRBD1. V lost 3 bases to trimming and J lost 5 bases; unmatched junction nucleotides: 13. The germline CDR1 and CDR2 sequences are LNHDA and SQIVND (reference sequence). This CDR3 comprises 17 residues. As DNA, the CDR3 is TGTGCCAGTAGTATGTCCCTCAACAGGGGGCTTAGGGAGACCCAGTACTTC. It specifies CASSMSLNRGLRETQYF.

The V call is TRBV29-1, the J call TRBJ2-5, with D uncertain. Germline CDR1 is SQVTM and CDR2 is ANQGSEA. The length of the CDR3 is 12 residues. V lost 4 bases to trimming and J lost 2 bases, with 8 bases between them. CDR3 nucleotide sequence: TGCAGCGTTGGAGCTCTTCAAGAGACCCAGTACTTC. Its translation: CSVGALQETQYF.

The chain recombines TRBV29-1 with TRBJ2-6, with D possibly matching TRBD1 (6 bases). Germline CDR1 is SQVTM and CDR2 is ANQGSEA. The CDR3 has 17 amino acids. Trimming shortened V by 6 bases and J by 0 bases, and 18 bases separated the two germline ends. This CDR3 is CSVLGDNSPSGANVLTF. CDR3 DNA: TGCAGCGTACTGGGGGACAACTCTCCCTCTGGGGCCAACGTCCTGACTTTC.

The chain has TRBV5-1 and TRBJ2-7; 9 bases line up with TRBD1. This CDR3 is built from 15 residues. V trimming: 0 bases; J trimming: 6 bases; junction bases outside the gene matches: 7. The V gene's germline CDR1 is SGHRS and CDR2 YFSETQ. The CDR3 reads CASSLAVGTGFEQYF. Written as DNA, the CDR3 is TGCGCCAGCAGCTTGGCCGTCGGGACAGGGTTCGAGCAGTACTTC.

The V call is TRBV6-5, the J call TRBJ2-1, with 11 bases aligning to TRBD2. The V and J ends lost 6 bases and 8 bases, in that order; junction bases with no gene match: 9. The CDR3 runs to 15 residues. CDR1 is MNHEY and CDR2 is SVGAGI in the germline V gene. The CDR3 DNA is TGTGCCAGCAGAAGCTCTAGCGGGGGGTGGGATGAGCAGTTCTTC. Translation gives CASRSSSGGWDEQFF.

This clone has only a few counts. This sequence joins TRBV20-1 and TRBJ1-1, with no clear D. V dropped 4 bases and J dropped 6 bases, with 6 bases sitting between them. The CDR3 totals 10 residues. Per the germline V gene, CDR1 is DFQATT and CDR2 is SNEGSKA (reference sequence). The CDR3 DNA reads TGCAGTGCTACGAAGGCTGAAGCTTTCTTT. It yields the protein CSATKAEAFF.

The chain has TRBV30 and TRBJ2-3; D call uncertain. The V gene lost 0 bases and the J gene lost 3 bases, with 7 bases spanning the gap. The CDR3 runs 13 residues. CDR1 and CDR2 from the germline V gene are GTSNPN and SVGIG (reference sequence). The CDR3 bases are TGTGCCTGGAGTGTACAGTTAACAGATACGCAGTATTTT. Its translation: CAWSVQLTDTQYF.

The chain uses TRBV30 and TRBJ2-5; D is unresolved. Between the trimmed V and J ends, which lost 2 bases and 0 bases, there was a span of 7 bases. This CDR3 contains 13 residues. In germline, CDR1 is GTSNPN, CDR2 SVGIG (reference sequence). The CDR3 here is CAWSLTDQETQYF. The DNA of the CDR3 is TGTGCCTGGAGTTTAACAGACCAAGAGACCCAGTACTTC.

The chain joins TRBV5-6 to TRBJ2-7; D is perhaps TRBD2 (7 bases). Germline assignment: CDR1 SGHDT and CDR2 YYEEEE. V lost 5 bases, J lost 4 bases, and 28 bases lay in between. This CDR3 is built from 18 residues. Written as DNA, the CDR3 is TGTGCCAGCAGTCTCTACAATGGAGCGGGACACTTAAGGTACGAGCAGTACTTC. Translating it yields CASSLYNGAGHLRYEQYF.

The chain employs TRBV30 and TRBJ2-5, with 12 bases aligning to TRBD2. With V trimmed by 0 bases and J by 4 bases, 3 bases remained unmatched. The CDR3 consists of 15 residues. Per germline, CDR1 GTSNPN and CDR2 SVGIG (reference sequence). CDR3 in DNA: TGTGCCTGGAGTGTACTAGCGGGGGGTACAGAGACCCAGTACTTC. Its protein product is CAWSVLAGGTETQYF.